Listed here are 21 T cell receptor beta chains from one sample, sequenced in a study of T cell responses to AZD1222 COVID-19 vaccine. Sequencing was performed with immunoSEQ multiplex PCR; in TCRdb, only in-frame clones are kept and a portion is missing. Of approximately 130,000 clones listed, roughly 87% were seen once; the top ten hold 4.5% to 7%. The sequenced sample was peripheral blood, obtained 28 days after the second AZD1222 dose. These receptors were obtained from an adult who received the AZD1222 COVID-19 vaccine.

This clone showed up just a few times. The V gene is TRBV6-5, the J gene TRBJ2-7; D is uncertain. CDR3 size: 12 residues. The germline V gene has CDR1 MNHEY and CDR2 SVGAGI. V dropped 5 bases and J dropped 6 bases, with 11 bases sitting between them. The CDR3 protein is CASSLRPIEQYF. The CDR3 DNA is TGTGCCAGCAGTCTTCGGCCCATCGAGCAGTACTTC.

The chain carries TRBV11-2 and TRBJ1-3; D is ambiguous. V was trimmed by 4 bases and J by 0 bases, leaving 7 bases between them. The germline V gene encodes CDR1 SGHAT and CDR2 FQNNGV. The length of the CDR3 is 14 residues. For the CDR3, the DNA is TGTGCCAGCAGCTCTTCGCGCTCTGGAAACACCATATATTTT. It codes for CASSSSRSGNTIYF.

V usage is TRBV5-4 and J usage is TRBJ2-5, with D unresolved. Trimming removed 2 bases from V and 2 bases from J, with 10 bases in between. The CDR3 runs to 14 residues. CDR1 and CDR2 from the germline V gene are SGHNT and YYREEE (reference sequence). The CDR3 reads CASSFSRVQETQYF. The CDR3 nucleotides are TGTGCCAGCAGCTTCTCTCGGGTTCAAGAGACCCAGTACTTC.

CDR3 in amino acids: CASSFGNEKLFF. CDR3 in DNA: TGTGCCAGCAGTTTCGGGAATGAAAAACTGTTTTTT. The chain recombines TRBV12-3 or TRBV12-4 with TRBJ1-4; D gene unclear. The V gene lost 3 bases and the J gene lost 5 bases, with 4 bases spanning the gap. The length of the CDR3 is 12 residues.

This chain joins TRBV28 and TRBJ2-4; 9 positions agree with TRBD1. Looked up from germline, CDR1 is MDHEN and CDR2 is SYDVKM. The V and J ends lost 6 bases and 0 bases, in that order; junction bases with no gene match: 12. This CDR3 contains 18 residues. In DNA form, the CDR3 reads TGTGCCAGCAGCGAAGCCGGGACAGGGCCGCTAGCCAAAAACATTCAGTACTTC. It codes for CASSEAGTGPLAKNIQYF.

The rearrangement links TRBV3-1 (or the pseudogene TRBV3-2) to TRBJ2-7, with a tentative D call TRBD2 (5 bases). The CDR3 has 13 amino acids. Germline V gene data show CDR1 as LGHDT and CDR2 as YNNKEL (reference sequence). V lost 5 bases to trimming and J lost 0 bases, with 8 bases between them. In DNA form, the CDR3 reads TGTGCCAGCAGCTTCACTAGCTCCTACGAGCAGTACTTC. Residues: CASSFTSSYEQYF.

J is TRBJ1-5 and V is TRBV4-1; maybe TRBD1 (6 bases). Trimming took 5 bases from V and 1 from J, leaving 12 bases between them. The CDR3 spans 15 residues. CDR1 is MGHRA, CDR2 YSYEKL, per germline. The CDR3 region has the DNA TGCGCCAGCAGCAACTACAGGGAGAGCAATCAGCCCCAGCATTTT. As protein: CASSNYRESNQPQHF.

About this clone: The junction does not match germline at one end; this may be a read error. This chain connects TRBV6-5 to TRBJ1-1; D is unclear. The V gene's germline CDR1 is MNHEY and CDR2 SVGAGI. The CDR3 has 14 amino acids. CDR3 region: CASSRGRTNSEAFF. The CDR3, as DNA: TGTGCCAGCAGCCGCGGACGGACGAACTCTGAAGCTTTCTTT.

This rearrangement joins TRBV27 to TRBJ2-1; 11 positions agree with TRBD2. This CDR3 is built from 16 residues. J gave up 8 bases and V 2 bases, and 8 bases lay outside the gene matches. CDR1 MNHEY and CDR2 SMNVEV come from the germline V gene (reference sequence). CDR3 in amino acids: CASSLPSGGSRYEQFF. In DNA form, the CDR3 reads TGTGCCAGCAGTTTACCTAGCGGGGGGTCGAGATATGAGCAGTTCTTC.

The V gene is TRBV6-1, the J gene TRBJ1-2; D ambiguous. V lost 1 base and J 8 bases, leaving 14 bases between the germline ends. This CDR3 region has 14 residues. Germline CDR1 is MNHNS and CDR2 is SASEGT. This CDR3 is CASSEVAGESGYTF. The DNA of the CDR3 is TGTGCCAGCAGTGAAGTGGCGGGAGAAAGCGGCTACACCTTC.

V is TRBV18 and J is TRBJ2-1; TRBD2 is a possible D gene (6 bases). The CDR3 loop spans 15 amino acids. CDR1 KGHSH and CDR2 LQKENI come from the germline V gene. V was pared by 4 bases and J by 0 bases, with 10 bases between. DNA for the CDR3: TGTGCCAGCTCACTGGGGACTTCCTCCTACAATGAGCAGTTCTTC. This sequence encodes CASSLGTSSYNEQFF.

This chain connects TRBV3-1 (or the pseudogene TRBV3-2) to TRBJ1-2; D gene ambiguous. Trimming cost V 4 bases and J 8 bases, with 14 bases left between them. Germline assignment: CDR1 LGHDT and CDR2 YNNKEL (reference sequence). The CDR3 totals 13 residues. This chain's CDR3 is CASSPPGRPGYTF. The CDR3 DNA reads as TGTGCCAGCAGCCCCCCCGGACGGCCCGGCTACACCTTC.

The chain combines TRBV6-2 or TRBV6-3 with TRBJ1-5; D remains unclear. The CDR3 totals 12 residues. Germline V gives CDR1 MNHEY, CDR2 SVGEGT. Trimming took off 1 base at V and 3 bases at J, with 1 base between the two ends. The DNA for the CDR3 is TGTGCCAGCAGTTACTACAATCAGCCCCAGCATTTT. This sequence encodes CASSYYNQPQHF.

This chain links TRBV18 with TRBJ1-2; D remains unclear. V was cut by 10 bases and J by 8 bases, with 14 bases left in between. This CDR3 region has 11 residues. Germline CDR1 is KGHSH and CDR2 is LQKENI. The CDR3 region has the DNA TGTGCCACTACCTCTGAGGGAGGCTACACCTTC. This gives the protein CATTSEGGYTF.

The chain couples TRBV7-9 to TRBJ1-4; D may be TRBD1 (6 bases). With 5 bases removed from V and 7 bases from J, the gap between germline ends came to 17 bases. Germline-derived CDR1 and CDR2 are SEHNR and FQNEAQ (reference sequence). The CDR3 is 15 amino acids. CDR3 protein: CASSHPKGGGEKLFF. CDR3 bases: TGTGCCAGCAGCCACCCCAAAGGGGGGGGTGAAAAACTGTTTTTT. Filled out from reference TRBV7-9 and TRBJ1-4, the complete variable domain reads DTGVSQNPRHKITKRGQNVTFRCDPISEHNRLYWYRQTLGQGPEFLTYFQNEAQLEKSRLLSDRFSAERPKGSFSTLEIQRTEQGDSAMYLCASSHPKGGGEKLFFGSGTQLSVL.

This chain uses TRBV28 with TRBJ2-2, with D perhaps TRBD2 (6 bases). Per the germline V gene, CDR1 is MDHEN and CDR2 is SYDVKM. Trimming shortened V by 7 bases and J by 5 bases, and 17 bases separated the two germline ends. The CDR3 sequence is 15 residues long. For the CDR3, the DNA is TGTGCCAGCATCCCAAGAGGGACTGGGACCGGGGAGCTGTTTTTT. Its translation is CASIPRGTGTGELFF.

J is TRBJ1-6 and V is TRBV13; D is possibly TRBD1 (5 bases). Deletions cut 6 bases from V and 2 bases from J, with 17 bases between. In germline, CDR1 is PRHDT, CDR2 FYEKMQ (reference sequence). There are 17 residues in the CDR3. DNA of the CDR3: TGTGCCAGCAGGACGGGGACCCGGAGCGCCTATAATTCACCCCTCCACTTT. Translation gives CASRTGTRSAYNSPLHF. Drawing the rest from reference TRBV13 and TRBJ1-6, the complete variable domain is AAGVIQSPRHLIKEKRETATLKCYPIPRHDTVYWYQQGPGQDPQFLISFYEKMQSDKGSIPDRFSAQQFSDYHSELNMSSLELGDSALYFCASRTGTRSAYNSPLHFGNGTRLTVT.

The CDR3 bases are TGTGCCAGCAAACAAGGGACAGAAGCGCCCCTCCACTTT. This codes for CASKQGTEAPLHF. The chain couples TRBV12-3 or TRBV12-4 to TRBJ1-6; 7 bases are a match to TRBD1. The CDR3 spans 13 residues. V was pared by 7 bases and J by 13 bases, with 10 bases of the junction left unmatched.

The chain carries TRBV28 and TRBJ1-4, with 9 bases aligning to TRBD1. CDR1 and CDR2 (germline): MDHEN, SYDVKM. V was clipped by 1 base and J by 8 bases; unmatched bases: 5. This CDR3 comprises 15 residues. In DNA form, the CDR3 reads TGTGCCAGCAGTTTATTAGGGACAGGGAAAGAAAAACTGTTTTTT. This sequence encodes CASSLLGTGKEKLFF. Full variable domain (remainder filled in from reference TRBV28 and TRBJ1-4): DVKVTQSSRYLVKRTGEKVFLECVQDMDHENMFWYRQDPGLGLRLIYFSYDVKMKEKGDIPEGYSVSREKKERFSLILESASTNQTSMYLCASSLLGTGKEKLFFGSGTQLSVL.

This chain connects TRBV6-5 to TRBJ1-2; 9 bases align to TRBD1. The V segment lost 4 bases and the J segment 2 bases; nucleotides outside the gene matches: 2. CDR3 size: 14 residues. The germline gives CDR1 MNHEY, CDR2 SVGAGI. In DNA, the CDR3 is TGTGCCAGCAGTTGGGACAGGGAAAACTATGGCTACACCTTC. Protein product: CASSWDRENYGYTF.

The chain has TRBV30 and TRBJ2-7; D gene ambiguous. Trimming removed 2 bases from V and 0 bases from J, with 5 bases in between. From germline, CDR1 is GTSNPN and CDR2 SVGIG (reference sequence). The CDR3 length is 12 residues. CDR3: CAWSWVSYEQYF. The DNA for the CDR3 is TGTGCCTGGAGTTGGGTCTCCTACGAGCAGTACTTC.